The rows below give T cell receptor beta chains drawn from one sample of a study of blood T cell repertoires in COVID-19. Some clones are missing from TCRdb's copy, which holds only in-frame ones; the method was immunoSEQ multiplex PCR. The sample shows approximately 300,000 clones, less than 85% of them seen only once. The sequenced material came from PBMCs or T cells enriched from blood (not recorded which). The receptors originated from a woman younger than 45 who had been exposed to COVID-19. Both conserved end residues are part of each CDR3. Expanded clones are given a class, and other clones once, few, many or no size at all.

size	J	V	CDR3
-	TRBJ2-1	TRBV11-3	CASSLVGASGGSYNEQFF
once	TRBJ1-1	TRBV7-9	CASSLAWGVANTEAFF
-	TRBJ1-4	TRBV7-9	CASSLGTGQNEKLFF
-	TRBJ2-7	TRBV11-2	CASRSRDSPYEQYF
-	TRBJ2-7	TRBV2	CASSLFVTGGEQYF
once	TRBJ2-7	TRBV18	CASSGRDNSYEQYF
-	TRBJ2-3	TRBV6-5	CATVTGGAGTDTQYF
-	TRBJ1-5	TRBV7-8	CASSYNRFWYPGQPQHF
few	TRBJ1-6	TRBV19	CASSTPGQIQRNSPLHF
-	TRBJ1-1	TRBV18	CASSPRGQEGTEAFF
-	TRBJ1-1	TRBV27	CASTTTGGNTEAFF
-	TRBJ1-5	TRBV6-6	CASSPSTGGARNQPQHF
-	TRBJ2-1	TRBV19	CASNRRAYDNEQFF
-	TRBJ2-6	TRBV3-1/TRBV3-2	CASSPGTESGANVLTF
-	TRBJ2-3	TRBV18	CASSPSGGEDTQYF
once	TRBJ2-3	TRBV11-2	CASSGGDRGFTDTQYF
-	TRBJ1-1	TRBV7-3	CASSQVAGRNTEAFF
-	TRBJ1-5	TRBV9	CASSPSPFNAYSNQPQHF
-	TRBJ1-1	TRBV28	CASSSLRHEPMNTEAFF
-	TRBJ2-2	TRBV2	CASNQRDRASGELFF
-	TRBJ1-5	TRBV5-1	CASRRGTGENQPQHF
-	TRBJ1-6	TRBV4-2	CASSQDRQGFRNSPLHF